The 18 T cell receptor beta chains below all came from one sample that was sequenced in a study of shared clonotypes between healthy human individuals. The table came from immunoSEQ multiplex PCR; TCRdb's copy has only in-frame clones and leaves some out. The table lists about 2.3 million clones, 80% to 95% of them singletons. Sequenced material: naive CD4+ T cells from PBMCs. Subset here: CD45RA+ positively selected. The receptors originated from a man between 18 and 29 years old in good health. Some clones in this sample may be carry-over from other donors' samples.

The chain couples TRBV28 to TRBJ2-7, with 13 positions matching TRBD2. The junction had 7 bases not matched to a gene; V was cut back by 2 bases and J by 9 bases. The germline CDR1 and CDR2 sequences are MDHEN and SYDVKM. The CDR3 has 15 residues. CDR3 coding DNA: TGTGCCAGCAGTTTAGGACTAGCGGGGGCCTCAGGGCAGTACTTC. Translating gives CASSLGLAGASGQYF.

V is TRBV28 and J is TRBJ1-2; tentative D call: TRBD1 (5 bases). V was cut by 7 bases and J by 7 bases, with 25 bases left in between. This CDR3 is 16 amino acids long. Germline lookup yields CDR1 MDHEN and CDR2 SYDVKM. This CDR3 reads CASTPRGLGGWVGYTF. CDR3 coding DNA: TGTGCCAGCACCCCCCGTGGTTTGGGGGGTTGGGTTGGCTACACCTTC.

This chain joins TRBV7-3 and TRBJ1-2, with a weak D call TRBD1 (6 bases). The CDR3 consists of 15 residues. CDR1 is SGHTA and CDR2 is FQGTGA in the germline V gene. V was pared by 6 bases and J by 8 bases, with 22 bases between. CDR3 bases: TGTGCCAGCAGACCCCCCGGACAGACCAGGACGGGCTACACCTTC. It encodes CASRPPGQTRTGYTF.

CDR3 sequence reads: CASSQGTLSTDTQYF. CDR3 nucleotide sequence: TGCGCCAGCAGCCAAGGGACACTTAGCACAGATACGCAGTATTTT. J is TRBJ2-3 and V is TRBV4-3, with D possibly matching TRBD1 (5 bases). This CDR3 spans 15 amino acids. Trimming took off 1 base at V and 0 bases at J, with 8 bases between the two ends. Germline V gene data show CDR1 as LGHNA and CDR2 as YSLEER.

V is TRBV28 and J is TRBJ2-5; 7 bases agree with TRBD1. Looked up from germline, CDR1 is MDHEN and CDR2 is SYDVKM. The junction had 0 bases not matched to a gene; V was cut back by 0 bases and J by 2 bases. The CDR3 consists of 14 residues. DNA of the CDR3: TGTGCCAGCAGTTTATGGGGACAGCAAGAGACCCAGTACTTC. Translation: CASSLWGQQETQYF.

J is TRBJ1-1 and V is TRBV5-1; the D is unclear. Germline CDR1 reads SGHRS; CDR2 reads YFSETQ. V lost 0 bases to trimming and J lost 5 bases, with 14 bases between them. This CDR3 is built from 15 residues. The CDR3 region is CASSLVVGQKTEAFF. The CDR3 nucleotides are TGCGCCAGCAGCTTGGTCGTCGGGCAGAAGACTGAAGCTTTCTTT.

The chain combines TRBV11-2 with TRBJ2-7, with 9 bases fitting TRBD2. Trimming cost V 4 bases and J 6 bases; bases outside gene matches: 7. This CDR3 contains 14 residues. The germline V gene encodes CDR1 SGHAT and CDR2 FQNNGV. CDR3 in DNA: TGTGCCAGCAGCTCTAGGGCGGGAGGGAGCGAGCAGTACTTC. Translating gives CASSSRAGGSEQYF. Looking up the rest from reference TRBV11-2 and TRBJ2-7 gives the full variable domain: EAGVAQSPRYKIIEKRQSVAFWCNPISGHATLYWYQQILGQGPKLLIQFQNNGVVDDSQLPKDRFSAERLKGVDSTLKIQPAKLEDSAVYLCASSSRAGGSEQYFGPGTRLTVT.

This sequence joins TRBV5-1 and TRBJ2-3, with 8 bases aligning to TRBD1. The germline CDR1 and CDR2 sequences are SGHRS and YFSETQ. Trimming took 5 bases from V and 1 from J; bases not matched to a gene: 6. The length of the CDR3 is 15 residues. The CDR3 here is CASSRAGGGTDTQYF. CDR3 nucleotide sequence: TGCGCCAGCAGTCGAGCAGGGGGCGGCACAGATACGCAGTATTTT.

The CDR3 DNA follows: TGTGCCAGCAGCTTAGCGGGGACAGGGGGCGAGACCCAGTACTTC. Amino acid sequence: CASSLAGTGGETQYF. This chain connects TRBV11-2 to TRBJ2-5; 12 bases are shared with TRBD1. The trim removed 1 base at V and 5 bases at J, leaving 2 bases unmatched. The CDR3 spans 15 residues. Germline loops: CDR1 SGHAT, CDR2 FQNNGV.

The chain carries TRBV5-5 and TRBJ2-7; weak D call: TRBD1 (6 bases). V was clipped by 3 bases and J by 0 bases, with 28 bases between them. Germline V lookup: CDR1 SGHKS, CDR2 YYEKEE (reference sequence). The CDR3 covers 20 residues. CDR3 sequence: CASSSRITTLSGDTSYEQYF. CDR3 nucleotide sequence: TGTGCCAGCAGCTCACGTATCACGACCCTAAGTGGGGACACCTCCTACGAGCAGTACTTC.

The rearrangement links TRBV5-4 to TRBJ2-2; D gene ambiguous. Germline CDR1 reads SGHNT; CDR2 reads YYREEE (reference sequence). This CDR3 has 13 amino acids. Trimming removed 4 bases at V and 6 bases at J, with 10 bases between. CDR3 sequence (DNA): TGTGCCAGCAGCCTCCACGGTCCCGGGGAGCTGTTTTTT. Translated, it gives CASSLHGPGELFF.

CDR3 sequence: CAISEPGTSWKTGELFF. As DNA, the CDR3 is TGTGCCATCAGTGAGCCTGGGACTAGTTGGAAGACCGGGGAGCTGTTTTTT. V usage is TRBV10-3 and J usage is TRBJ2-2, with 8 bases identical to TRBD2. Germline assignment: CDR1 ENHRY and CDR2 SYGVKD. The trim removed 2 bases at V and 5 bases at J, leaving 10 bases unmatched. The CDR3 is 17 amino acids.

Regarding this clone: Other DNA sequences from this sample encode an identical CDR3 as well. The gene calls are TRBV7-2 and TRBJ2-3; D is possibly TRBD2 (5 bases). The CDR3 is 14 residues long. Germline assignment: CDR1 SGHTA and CDR2 FQGNSA. The V end was cut by 2 bases, the J end by 2 bases, with 8 bases between. CDR3 amino acids: CASSLRLATDTQYF. CDR3 in DNA: TGTGCCAGCAGCTTACGGCTAGCCACAGATACGCAGTATTTT.

The chain joins TRBV2 to TRBJ1-1; a possible D gene is TRBD1 (6 bases). Germline values: CDR1 SNHLY, CDR2 FYNNEI. The V gene lost 4 bases and the J gene lost 8 bases, with 11 bases spanning the gap. This CDR3 has 12 residues. CDR3 coding DNA: TGTGCCAGCAGTGGGCAGGGGCTCGAAGCTTTCTTT. Amino acid sequence: CASSGQGLEAFF. Filled out from reference TRBV2 and TRBJ1-1, the complete variable domain reads EPEVTQTPSHQVTQMGQEVILRCVPISNHLYFYWYRQILGQKVEFLVSFYNNEISEKSEIFDDQFSVERPDGSNFTLKIRSTKLEDSAMYFCASSGQGLEAFFGQGTRLTVV.

This clone was observed once. The chain couples TRBV5-1 to TRBJ2-3; D is possibly TRBD1 (6 bases). V lost 7 bases and J lost 1, with 13 bases in between. This CDR3 has 14 residues. Germline V gene data show CDR1 as SGHRS and CDR2 as YFSETQ. This chain's CDR3 is CASLQGPGTDTQYF. The CDR3 DNA sequence: TGCGCCAGCCTACAGGGTCCGGGCACAGATACGCAGTATTTT.

The chain recombines TRBV21-1 with TRBJ1-5. TRBV21-1 is a pseudogene segment. CDR3 size: 16 residues. The CDR3 DNA sequence: TGTGCCAGCAGCAAAGCCCACATCCCCCGGGGTCAGCCCCAGCATTTT. Protein product: CASSKAHIPRGQPQHF.

This clone was counted only a few times. The chain employs TRBV5-6 and TRBJ2-7; TRBD1 aligns across 8 bases. The V gene end was trimmed by 2 bases and the J gene end by 0 bases; junction bases not matched to a gene: 7. The CDR3 covers 16 residues. The V gene's germline CDR1 is SGHDT and CDR2 YYEEEE. The CDR3 here is CASSLRQGLFSYEQYF. In DNA, the CDR3 is TGTGCCAGCAGCTTAAGACAGGGGCTGTTCTCCTACGAGCAGTACTTC.

The chain uses TRBV6-1 and TRBJ2-5, with TRBD2 matching 15 bases. The CDR3 sequence is 16 residues long. The germline gives CDR1 MNHNS, CDR2 SASEGT. The junction had 4 bases not matched to a gene; V was cut back by 3 bases and J by 5 bases. In DNA, the CDR3 is TGTGCCAGCAGTGACGGGACTAGCGGGAGGTGGGAGACCCAGTACTTC. As protein: CASSDGTSGRWETQYF.